Listed here are 20 T cell receptor beta chains from one sample, sequenced in a study of shared clonotypes between healthy human individuals. Libraries were prepared by immunoSEQ multiplex PCR; TCRdb keeps only in-frame clonotypes and omits some of them. The data hold about 1.5 million clones, with roughly 96% observed a single time. The material sequenced was naive CD4+ T cells sorted from blood. Documented subset: CD45RA+ positively selected. The receptor source for this set is a man younger than 45 in good health.

V usage is TRBV19 and J usage is TRBJ1-5; D gene ambiguous. The CDR3 has 13 residues. The germline V gene has CDR1 LNHDA and CDR2 SQIVND (reference sequence). Trimming left V 7 bases short and J 5 bases short, with 12 bases between. For the CDR3, the DNA is TGTGCCAGTACCTCAAACAGCTATCAGCCCCAGCATTTT. Protein sequence: CASTSNSYQPQHF.

The chain employs TRBV5-5 and TRBJ1-1, with D possibly being TRBD1 (6 bases). This CDR3 has 14 residues. The germline CDR1 and CDR2 sequences are SGHKS and YYEKEE (reference sequence). Trimming left V 4 bases short and J 7 bases short, with 17 bases between. CDR3 DNA sequence: TGTGCCAGCAGCGGGGCCGTCATGACAGGTGAAGCTTTCTTT. Translation gives CASSGAVMTGEAFF.

Note on this clone: Other DNA sequences in the sample encode the same CDR3. The chain recombines TRBV19 with TRBJ2-7; 10 nucleotides match TRBD1. Germline-derived CDR1 and CDR2 are LNHDA and SQIVND (reference sequence). V was clipped by 1 base and J by 2 bases; unmatched bases: 2. This CDR3 is 15 amino acids long. Here the CDR3 DNA reads TGTGCCAGTAGTATAGGAGGGACAGGGGCCTACGAGCAGTACTTC. Protein product: CASSIGGTGAYEQYF.

V gene TRBV9 combines with J gene TRBJ1-3; TRBD1 is a possible D gene (5 bases). Germline CDR1 and CDR2: SGDLS and YYNGEE. V lost 0 bases, J lost 4 bases, and 17 bases lay in between. CDR3 length: 17 amino acids. The CDR3 protein is CASSVDPAAGFGNTIYF. CDR3 nucleotides: TGTGCCAGCAGCGTAGACCCCGCCGCAGGGTTCGGAAACACCATATATTTT.

This clone was detected once. The chain couples TRBV5-1 to TRBJ2-2; no definite D call. V was clipped by 6 bases and J by 1 base, with 10 bases between them. This CDR3 has 14 amino acids. Looked up from germline, CDR1 is SGHRS and CDR2 is YFSETQ. The CDR3 bases are TGCGCCAGCACCCGACAACAGAACACCGGGGAGCTGTTTTTT. Its protein is CASTRQQNTGELFF.

This chain links TRBV6-5 with TRBJ1-3; unclear D gene. Germline V gene lookup returns CDR1 MNHEY and CDR2 SVGAGI. The length of the CDR3 is 14 residues. V was clipped by 6 bases and J by 2 bases, with 11 bases between them. The CDR3 bases are TGTGCCAGCAGGTCGATGACGGCTGGAAACACCATATATTTT. It yields the protein CASRSMTAGNTIYF.

The rearrangement links TRBV4-3 to TRBJ2-7; possible D gene TRBD1, 5 bases. This CDR3 has 15 amino acids. Trimming removed 1 base from V and 2 bases from J, with 12 bases in between. Germline V gives CDR1 LGHNA, CDR2 YSLEER. CDR3 residues: CASSQGQQNTYEQYF. CDR3 bases: TGCGCCAGCAGCCAAGGACAGCAGAACACCTACGAGCAGTACTTC.

The gene calls are TRBV9 and TRBJ2-7; D tentatively reads TRBD1 or TRBD2 (5 bases each). The CDR3 spans 15 residues. CDR1 is SGDLS and CDR2 is YYNGEE in the germline V gene. V lost 2 bases to trimming and J lost 0 bases, with 12 bases between them. CDR3 in DNA: TGTGCCAGCAGCGTCCGGGACCTCGACTCCTACGAGCAGTACTTC. Translation gives CASSVRDLDSYEQYF.

The chain joins TRBV19 to TRBJ2-7, with TRBD2 as a possible D gene (5 bases). Germline CDR1 and CDR2: LNHDA and SQIVND (reference sequence). Trimming shortened V by 5 bases and J by 0 bases, and 14 bases separated the two germline ends. The CDR3 has 15 residues. The DNA of the CDR3 is TGTGCCAGTAGTGAAGACTATCCTAGCTCCTACGAGCAGTACTTC. It translates to CASSEDYPSSYEQYF.

The rearrangement joins TRBV10-3 to TRBJ1-3; TRBD1 might be the D (6 bases). CDR1 is ENHRY and CDR2 is SYGVKD in the germline V gene. V lost 8 bases to trimming and J lost 4 bases, with 18 bases between them. The CDR3 covers 15 residues. CDR3 protein: CAIGSVQGTGNTIYF. The CDR3, as DNA: TGTGCCATCGGTTCTGTACAGGGAACGGGAAACACCATATATTTT.

The chain couples TRBV9 to TRBJ2-3; D is unclear. Deletions cut 4 bases from V and 3 bases from J, with 9 bases between. Germline CDR1 is SGDLS and CDR2 is YYNGEE. CDR3 length: 13 amino acids. The CDR3 is CASSLSPTDTQYF. In nucleotides, the CDR3 is TGTGCCAGCAGCCTTAGCCCGACAGATACGCAGTATTTT.

The chain couples TRBV28 to TRBJ1-5; 11 bases agree with TRBD1. The V and J ends lost 2 bases and 4 bases, in that order; junction bases with no gene match: 10. CDR1 is MDHEN, CDR2 SYDVKM, per germline. This CDR3 is 18 amino acids long. The CDR3 coding sequence is TGTGCCAGCAGTTTACCCTATAGGACAGGGGGCGGTAATCAGCCCCAGCATTTT. Its translation: CASSLPYRTGGGNQPQHF.

The chain uses TRBV30 and TRBJ2-1, with 7 bases aligning to TRBD2. Germline-derived CDR1 and CDR2 are GTSNPN and SVGIG (reference sequence). The CDR3 has 16 residues. Unmatched junction bases numbered 12, after V lost 3 bases and J lost 4 bases. The CDR3 spells CAWRDFGGAGYNEQFF. The DNA for the CDR3 is TGTGCCTGGAGGGACTTTGGGGGAGCGGGATACAATGAGCAGTTCTTC.

J is TRBJ1-1 and V is TRBV5-4; D is perhaps TRBD1 (5 bases). The CDR3 totals 13 residues. Trimming shortened V by 2 bases and J by 2 bases, and 7 bases separated the two germline ends. CDR1 SGHNT and CDR2 YYREEE come from the germline V gene (reference sequence). The CDR3 loop reads CASSFRDNTEAFF. In DNA form, the CDR3 reads TGTGCCAGCAGCTTCAGGGATAACACTGAAGCTTTCTTT.

As regards this clone: Other DNA sequences from this sample encode an identical CDR3 as well. The chain carries TRBV9 and TRBJ2-7, with unresolved D. CDR1 is SGDLS and CDR2 is YYNGEE in the germline V gene. V was cut by 0 bases and J by 1 base, with 8 bases left in between. The CDR3 length is 14 residues. The CDR3, as DNA: TGTGCCAGCAGCGTAGAACTTGGATCCTACGAGCAGTACTTC. Its translation is CASSVELGSYEQYF. The full variable domain, with the rest looked up from reference TRBV9 and TRBJ2-7, is DSGVTQTPKHLITATGQRVTLRCSPRSGDLSVYWYQQSLDQGLQFLIQYYNGEERAKGNILERFSAQQFPDLHSELNLSSLELGDSALYFCASSVELGSYEQYFGPGTRLTVT.

The CDR3 loop is CAKQGAPDGELFF. CDR3 in DNA: TGTGCCAAACAGGGGGCGCCAGACGGGGAGCTGTTTTTT. This rearrangement joins TRBV7-9 to TRBJ2-2, with 9 nucleotides matching TRBD1. V gave up 10 bases and J gave up 7 bases; unmatched junction bases: 7. CDR3 size: 13 residues. Germline values: CDR1 SEHNR, CDR2 FQNEAQ (reference sequence).

The V call is TRBV18, the J call TRBJ1-4, with TRBD1 matching over 7 bases. V lost 5 bases, J lost 1 base, and 7 bases stayed unmatched. Germline V gene sequence: CDR1 KGHSH, CDR2 LQKENI. This CDR3 is built from 16 residues. CDR3 in DNA: TGTGCCAGCTCATCCACAGGGGCCGGAACTAATGAAAAACTGTTTTTT. Amino acids: CASSSTGAGTNEKLFF.

The genes are TRBV7-9 and TRBJ2-2; no clear D gene. Trimming left V 3 bases short and J 1 base short, with 12 bases between. Germline values: CDR1 SEHNR, CDR2 FQNEAQ (reference sequence). The CDR3 totals 16 residues. The DNA of the CDR3 is TGTGCCAGCAGCTTGGGTAACGGAGTGAACACCGGGGAGCTGTTTTTT. Its protein product is CASSLGNGVNTGELFF.

The rearrangement uses TRBV5-1 and TRBJ2-7; 11 nucleotides agree with TRBD2. After removal of 0 bases from V and 3 bases from J, the junction contained 8 bases not matched to a gene. This CDR3 contains 17 residues. CDR1 and CDR2 (germline): SGHRS, YFSETQ. CDR3 sequence (DNA): TGCGCCAGCAGCTTGGACGGTAGCGGGAGGGATTTCTACGAGCAGTACTTC. It encodes CASSLDGSGRDFYEQYF. Combining the CDR3 with reference TRBV5-1 and TRBJ2-7 gives the whole variable domain KAGVTQTPRYLIKTRGQQVTLSCSPISGHRSVSWYQQTPGQGLQFLFEYFSETQRNKGNFPGRFSGRQFSNSRSEMNVSTLELGDSALYLCASSLDGSGRDFYEQYFGPGTRLTVT.

The chain employs TRBV5-4 and TRBJ1-1, with a possible D match to TRBD1 (5 bases). The CDR3 loop spans 14 amino acids. Germline V CDR1 and CDR2: SGHNT, YYREEE (reference sequence). The CDR3 DNA reads as TGTGCTCACTCTACGTGGCAGGGTGCCCGAAAGGCTTTCTTT. Translated: CAHSTWQGARKAFF.